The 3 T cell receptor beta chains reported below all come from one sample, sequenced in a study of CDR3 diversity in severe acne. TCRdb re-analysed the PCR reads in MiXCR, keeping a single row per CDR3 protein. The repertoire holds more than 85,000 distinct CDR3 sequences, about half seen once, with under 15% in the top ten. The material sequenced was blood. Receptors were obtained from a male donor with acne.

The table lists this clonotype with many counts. CDR3 sequence: CASSLDTGGGYEQYF. CDR3 coding DNA: TGTGCCAGCAGCTTAGATACAGGGGGCGGCTACGAGCAGTACTTC. The genes are TRBV11-3 and TRBJ2-7; 9 bases fit TRBD1. Germline V CDR1 and CDR2: SGHNT, YENEEA. This CDR3 comprises 15 residues. The V segment lost 0 bases and the J segment 3 bases; nucleotides outside the gene matches: 3. The entire variable domain, with the rest obtained from reference TRBV11-3 and TRBJ2-7, is as follows: EAGVVQSPRYKIIEKKQPVAFWCNPISGHNTLYWYLQNLGQGPELLIRYENEEAVDDSQLPKDRFSAERLKGVDSTLKIQPAELGDSAVYLCASSLDTGGGYEQYFGPGTRLTVT.

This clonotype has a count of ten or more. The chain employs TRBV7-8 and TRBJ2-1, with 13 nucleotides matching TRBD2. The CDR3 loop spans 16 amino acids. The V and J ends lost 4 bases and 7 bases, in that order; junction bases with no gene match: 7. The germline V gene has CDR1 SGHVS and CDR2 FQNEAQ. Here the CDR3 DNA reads TGTGCCAGCAGCTCCCGGGGACTAGCGGGGCCTAATGAGCAGTTCTTC. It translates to CASSSRGLAGPNEQFF. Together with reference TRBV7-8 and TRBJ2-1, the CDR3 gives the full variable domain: GAGVSQSPRYKVAKRGQDVALRCDPISGHVSLFWYQQALGQGPEFLTYFQNEAQLDKSGLPSDRFFAERPEGSVSTLKIQRTQQEDSAVYLCASSSRGLAGPNEQFFGPGTRLTVL.

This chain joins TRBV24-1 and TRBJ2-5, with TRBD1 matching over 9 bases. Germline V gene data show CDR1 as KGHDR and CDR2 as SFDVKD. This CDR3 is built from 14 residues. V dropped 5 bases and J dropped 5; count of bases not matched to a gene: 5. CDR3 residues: CATSANRGQETQYF. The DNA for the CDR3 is TGTGCCACCAGTGCAAACAGGGGGCAGGAGACCCAGTACTTC.